Included here is one T cell receptor beta chain sequence, with context. The sample has other DNA sequences that encode this CDR3 too. These data are taken from a study of T cell responses to AZD1222 COVID-19 vaccine. TCRdb's copy holds only in-frame clones and misses some; the assay was immunoSEQ multiplex PCR. The sample contains around 150,000 clones, about 90% of which appear only once. Germline assignment: CDR1 SGHRS and CDR2 YFSETQ. The trim removed 0 bases at V and 4 bases at J, leaving 0 bases unmatched. The CDR3 runs to 14 residues. Specimen: peripheral blood, collected 28 days after the second AZD1222 dose. V gene TRBV5-1 combines with J gene TRBJ1-2, with 10 bases identical to TRBD1. The TCR sequence derives from an adult who received the AZD1222 COVID-19 vaccine. The CDR3: CASSLGQGAYGYTF. CDR3 DNA: TGCGCCAGCAGCTTGGGACAGGGGGCCTATGGCTACACCTTC.